This entry describes one TCR beta chain. Random hexamers were used to reverse transcribe an amount of 0.5 to 1 ug RNA. TCRdb used MiXCR to reprocess the immunoSEQ multiplex PCR reads, holding one entry per CDR3 protein. Among roughly 330,000 distinct CDR3 sequences listed, around 90% were seen once. CDR1 SNHLY and CDR2 FYNNEI come from the germline V gene. The CDR3 runs to 17 residues. Unmatched junction bases numbered 9, after V lost 5 bases and J lost 2 bases. These data originate in a study of CD8 T cells in Susac syndrome. The genes are TRBV2 and TRBJ1-5; 10 positions agree with TRBD1. The TCR originated in a human donor with multiple sclerosis. The sample was CD4+ T cells from PBMCs. CDR3 region: CASSNRQGAIGNQPQHF. CDR3 DNA sequence: TGTGCCAGCAGTAACAGACAGGGGGCGATTGGCAATCAGCCCCAGCATTTT.